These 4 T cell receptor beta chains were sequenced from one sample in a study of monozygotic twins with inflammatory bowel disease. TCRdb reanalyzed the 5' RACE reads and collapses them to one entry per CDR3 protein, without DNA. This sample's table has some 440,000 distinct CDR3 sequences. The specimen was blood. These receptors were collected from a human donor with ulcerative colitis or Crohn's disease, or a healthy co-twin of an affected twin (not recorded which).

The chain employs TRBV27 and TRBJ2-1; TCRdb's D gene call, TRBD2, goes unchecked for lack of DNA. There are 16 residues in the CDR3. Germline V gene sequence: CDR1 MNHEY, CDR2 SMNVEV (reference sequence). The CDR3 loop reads CASSSPSRGGSDEQFF.

CDR3 amino acids: CATRGRKSGGTDTQYF. The chain couples TRBV24-1 to TRBJ2-3; no DNA is available, so the TRBD2 call from TCRdb remains unchecked. The CDR3 consists of 16 residues. Germline V gene sequence: CDR1 KGHDR, CDR2 SFDVKD.

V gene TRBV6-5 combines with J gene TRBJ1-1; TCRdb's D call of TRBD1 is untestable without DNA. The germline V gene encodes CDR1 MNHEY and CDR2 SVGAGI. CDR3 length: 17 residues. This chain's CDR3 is CASSYLGGRGRETEAFF.

The CDR3 reads CASSRGNYEQYF. The chain combines TRBV28 with TRBJ2-7. The CDR3 consists of 12 residues. CDR1 MDHEN and CDR2 SYDVKM come from the germline V gene.